The next 2 T cell receptor beta chains were all read from a single sample in a study of PD-L1 blockade in urothelial cancer. As to time point: pretreatment peripheral blood. The assay was immunoSEQ multiplex PCR, and TCRdb's table has in-frame clones only and misses some. The sample has about 74,000 clones; around 90% are singletons. The input for sequencing was PBMCs, taken around atezolizumab (anti-PD-L1) treatment. The receptors shown here come from a man in his 70s with urothelial cancer.

The J gene is TRBJ1-1, the V gene TRBV30; tentatively, D is TRBD1 (5 bases). Germline lookup yields CDR1 GTSNPN and CDR2 SVGIG (reference sequence). Trimming took off 0 bases at V and 8 bases at J, with 13 bases between the two ends. The length of the CDR3 is 13 residues. CDR3 in amino acids: CAWSVGRAGEAFF. The DNA for the CDR3 is TGTGCCTGGAGTGTAGGCAGGGCAGGGGAAGCTTTCTTT.

The chain employs TRBV29-1 and TRBJ1-3; D is uncertain. V gave up 4 bases and J gave up 0 bases, with 7 bases separating them. The CDR3 is made up of 13 amino acids. CDR1 is SQVTM, CDR2 ANQGSEA, per germline. CDR3 sequence reads: CSVAGSSGNTIYF. CDR3 DNA: TGCAGCGTTGCGGGGAGCTCTGGAAACACCATATATTTT.